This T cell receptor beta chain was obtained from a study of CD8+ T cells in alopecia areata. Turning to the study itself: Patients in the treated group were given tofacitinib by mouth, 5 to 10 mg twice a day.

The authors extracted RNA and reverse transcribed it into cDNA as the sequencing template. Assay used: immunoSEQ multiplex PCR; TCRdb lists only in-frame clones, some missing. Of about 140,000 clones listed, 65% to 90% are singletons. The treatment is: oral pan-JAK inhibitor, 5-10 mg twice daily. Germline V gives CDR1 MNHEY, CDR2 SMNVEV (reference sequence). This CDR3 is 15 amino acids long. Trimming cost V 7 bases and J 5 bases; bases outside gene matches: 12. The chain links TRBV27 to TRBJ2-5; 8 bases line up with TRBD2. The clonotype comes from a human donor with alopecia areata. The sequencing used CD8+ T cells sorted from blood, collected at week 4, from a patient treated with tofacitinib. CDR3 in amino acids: CASMFVGGAVETQYF. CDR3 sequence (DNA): TGTGCCAGCATGTTTGTCGGGGGGGCAGTTGAGACCCAGTACTTC.